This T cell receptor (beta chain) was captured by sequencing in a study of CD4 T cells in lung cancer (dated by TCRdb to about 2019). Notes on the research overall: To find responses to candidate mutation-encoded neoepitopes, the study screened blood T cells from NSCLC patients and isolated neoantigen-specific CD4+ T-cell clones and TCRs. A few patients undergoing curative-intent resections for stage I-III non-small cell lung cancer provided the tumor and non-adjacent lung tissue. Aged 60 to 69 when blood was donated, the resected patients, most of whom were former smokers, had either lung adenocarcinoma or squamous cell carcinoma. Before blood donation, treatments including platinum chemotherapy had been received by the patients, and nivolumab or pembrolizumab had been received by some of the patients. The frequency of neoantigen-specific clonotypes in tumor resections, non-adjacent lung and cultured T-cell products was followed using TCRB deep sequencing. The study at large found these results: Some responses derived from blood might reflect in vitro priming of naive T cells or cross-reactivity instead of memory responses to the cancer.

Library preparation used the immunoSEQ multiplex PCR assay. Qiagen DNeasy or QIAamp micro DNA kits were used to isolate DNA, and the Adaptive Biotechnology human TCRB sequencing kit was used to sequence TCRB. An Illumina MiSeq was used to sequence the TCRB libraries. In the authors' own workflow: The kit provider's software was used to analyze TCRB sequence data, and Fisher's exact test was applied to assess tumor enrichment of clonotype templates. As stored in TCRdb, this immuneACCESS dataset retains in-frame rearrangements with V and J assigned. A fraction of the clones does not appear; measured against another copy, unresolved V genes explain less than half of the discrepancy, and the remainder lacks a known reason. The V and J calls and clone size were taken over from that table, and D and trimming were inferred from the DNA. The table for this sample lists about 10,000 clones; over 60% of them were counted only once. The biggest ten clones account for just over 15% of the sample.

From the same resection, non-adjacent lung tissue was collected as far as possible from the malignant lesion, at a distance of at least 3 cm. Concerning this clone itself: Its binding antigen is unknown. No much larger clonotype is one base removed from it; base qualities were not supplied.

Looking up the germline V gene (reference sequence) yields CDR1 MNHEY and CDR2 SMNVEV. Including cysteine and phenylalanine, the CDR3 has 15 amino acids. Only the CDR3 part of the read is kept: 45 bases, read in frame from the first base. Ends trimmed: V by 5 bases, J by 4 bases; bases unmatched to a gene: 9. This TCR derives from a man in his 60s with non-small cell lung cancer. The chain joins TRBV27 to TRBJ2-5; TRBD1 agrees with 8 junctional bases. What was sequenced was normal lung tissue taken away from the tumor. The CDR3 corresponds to CASSEDRVGGETQYF. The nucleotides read TGTGCCAGCAGTGAGGACAGGGTTGGTGGAGAGACCCAGTACTTC.